This T cell receptor beta chain was found in a study of shared T cell receptors in the human thymus. Assay: immunoSEQ multiplex PCR; the TCRdb copy retains only in-frame clones and omits some. Of hundreds of thousands of clones listed, around 87% are singletons. This CDR3 contains 10 residues. The germline V gene encodes CDR1 MNHNS and CDR2 SASEGT. V dropped 6 bases and J dropped 12; count of bases not matched to a gene: 2. These sequences were also reported in another study, on human thymus T cells. That source reports: The people who donated were healthy Finnish babies having corrective surgery for congenital heart defects. It looked as if thymic and blood repertoires used V and J genes in a biased way.

Input material: thymocytes. This chain joins TRBV6-1 and TRBJ1-1, with 9 bases fitting TRBD1. The sequence derives from a boy under two years old with a congenital heart defect. This chain's CDR3 is CASRGTGTFF. DNA for the CDR3: TGTGCCAGCAGGGGGACAGGGACTTTCTTT.